This T cell receptor beta chain emerged from a study of shared clonotypes between healthy human individuals. Germline-derived CDR1 and CDR2 are MGHRA and YSYEKL. The length of the CDR3 is 18 residues. V shed 0 bases, J shed 6 bases, and the junction held 15 bases outside the gene matches. CD45RO-negative CD8 cells positively selected for CCR7 made up the naive population, which excluded terminally differentiated effector memory CD45RA+ cells. Some clones are missing from TCRdb's copy, which holds only in-frame ones; the method was immunoSEQ multiplex PCR. The sample holds some 2 million clones, about 95% seen once.

Sample: naive CD8+ T cells sorted from blood. This chain links TRBV4-1 with TRBJ2-5, with TRBD2 matching over 8 bases. This clonotype originated in a man aged 18 to 35 in good health. The CDR3 DNA reads TGCGCCAGCAGCCAAGACACCCCTCAGGCGGGGGGTTTAAAGACCCAGTACTTC. It translates to CASSQDTPQAGGLKTQYF.